Listed here are 14 T cell receptor beta chains from one sample, sequenced in a study of T cells after yellow fever vaccination. TCRdb reprocessed the 5' RACE reads with MiXCR, giving one entry per CDR3 protein. This table holds approximately 250,000 distinct CDR3 sequences, 3.6% found once. The specimen was PBMCs, collected 15 days after the yellow fever booster vaccination. The receptors originated from a man younger than 35 who received the YFV17D yellow fever vaccine.

This clonotype came up many times. The chain links TRBV23-1 to TRBJ2-5; possibly TRBD1 or TRBD2 for D (5 bases each). TRBV23-1 is identified as an open reading frame with a role that is uncertain. There are 15 residues in the CDR3. V shed 0 bases and J shed 4 bases, with 12 bases lying between them. CDR3 in amino acids: CASSQSNGAVETQYF. The CDR3 coding sequence is TGCGCCAGCAGTCAATCGAACGGGGCGGTAGAGACCCAGTACTTC.

This clonotype was seen ten or more times. This rearrangement joins TRBV5-4 to TRBJ2-1, with D tentatively TRBD1 (7 bases). Germline V gene data show CDR1 as SGHNT and CDR2 as YYREEE (reference sequence). There are 15 residues in the CDR3. V lost 3 bases and J 3 bases, leaving 13 bases between the germline ends. The DNA of the CDR3 is TGTGCCAGCAGCTCGCGACAGGGAGGCTACAATGAGCAGTTCTTC. Translation: CASSSRQGGYNEQFF.

This clonotype was counted at least ten times. This sequence joins TRBV7-9 and TRBJ1-1, with D perhaps TRBD1 (5 bases). The V gene's germline CDR1 is SEHNR and CDR2 FQNEAQ (reference sequence). The CDR3 consists of 12 residues. The V gene lost 5 bases and the J gene lost 4 bases, with 8 bases spanning the gap. CDR3 DNA: TGTGCCAGCAGCCGCGGGGGCACTGAAGCTTTCTTT. This codes for CASSRGGTEAFF.

This clonotype was counted at least ten times. V gene TRBV14 combines with J gene TRBJ1-2; no clear D gene. The ends were cut back, 1 base at V and 7 bases at J, with 10 bases in the middle. Germline values: CDR1 SGHDN, CDR2 FVKESK. The CDR3 consists of 13 residues. CDR3 nucleotides: TGTGCCAGCAGCCAAGTTGCGGGGTCTGGCTACACCTTC. Translating gives CASSQVAGSGYTF.

In regard to this clonotype: A much larger clonotype is one base distant, so this may be a read error. V usage is TRBV6-6 and J usage is TRBJ2-7, with no clear D. The CDR3 covers 12 residues. Trimming took 5 bases from V and 6 from J, leaving 11 bases between them. CDR1 is MNHNY and CDR2 is SVGAGI in the germline V gene (reference sequence). This CDR3 is CASSAQGREQYV. The CDR3 DNA reads TGTGCCAGCAGTGCCCAAGGGCGCGAGCAGTACGTC.

This clonotype was detected ten times or more. V and J are TRBV6-5 and TRBJ1-1; no clear D. Trimming pared 6 bases from V and 6 bases from J, leaving 20 bases between. The CDR3 contains 15 residues. CDR1 and CDR2 (germline): MNHEY, SVGAGI. The CDR3 DNA sequence: TGTGCCAGCAGCACATATTCGACGGTGGGCGCTGAAGCTTTCTTT. It yields the protein CASSTYSTVGAEAFF.

The sample holds many counts of this clonotype. The chain combines TRBV5-1 with TRBJ2-1, with TRBD1 matching 7 bases. CDR1 is SGHRS and CDR2 is YFSETQ in the germline V gene. There are 16 residues in the CDR3. J gave up 5 bases and V 0 bases, and 8 bases lay outside the gene matches. The CDR3 nucleotides are TGCGCCAGCAGCTTGGGCGACAGGGCAATCAACAATGAGCAGTTCTTC. This gives the protein CASSLGDRAINNEQFF.

This clonotype was observed at least ten times. This sequence joins TRBV2 and TRBJ2-7; D unclear. Germline V gives CDR1 SNHLY, CDR2 FYNNEI. The CDR3 length is 11 residues. V shed 8 bases and J shed 2 bases, with 7 bases lying between them. The CDR3 is CASDGTYEQYV. CDR3 DNA sequence: TGTGCCAGCGACGGAACCTACGAGCAGTACGTC.

This clonotype was seen many times. The J gene is TRBJ2-5, the V gene TRBV5-1; D is uncertain. This CDR3 has 15 residues. The germline gives CDR1 SGHRS, CDR2 YFSETQ. The germline V and J ends were trimmed by 3 bases and 2 bases, with 14 bases remaining between them. The CDR3 DNA sequence: TGCGCCAGCAGCTCAAGCCTAACCCATCAAGAGACCCAGTACTTC. Translating gives CASSSSLTHQETQYF.

A word on this clonotype: This clone may be a read error of a much larger clone one base away. The chain uses TRBV6-5 and TRBJ2-7; D might be TRBD1 or TRBD2, each matching 6 bases. The CDR3 totals 15 residues. In germline, CDR1 is MNHEY, CDR2 SVGAGI. V lost 5 bases, J lost 2 bases, and 16 bases lay in between. CDR3 sequence: CASSTPWGATYEQYF. The CDR3 nucleotides read TGTGCCAGCAGTACCCCGTGGGGGGCCACCTACGAGCAGTACTTC.

This clonotype was counted many times. The J gene is TRBJ2-7, the V gene TRBV5-1, with 7 bases aligning to TRBD1. J lost 6 bases, V lost 0 bases, and 12 bases had no gene match. CDR1 SGHRS and CDR2 YFSETQ come from the germline V gene. This CDR3 spans 16 amino acids. The CDR3 sequence is CASSLGRRQGVAEQYF. The CDR3 DNA reads TGCGCCAGCAGCTTGGGAAGGCGGCAGGGGGTGGCCGAGCAGTACTTC.

This clonotype was observed at least ten times. This chain links TRBV7-6 with TRBJ2-1; 11 positions agree with TRBD2. Germline V gene lookup returns CDR1 SGHVS and CDR2 FNYEAQ. There are 20 residues in the CDR3. V was pared by 0 bases and J by 4 bases, with 14 bases of the junction left unmatched. The CDR3 is CASSLAPSGVLAGEYNEQFF. For the CDR3, the DNA is TGTGCCAGCAGCTTAGCACCGTCAGGGGTACTAGCGGGGGAGTACAATGAGCAGTTCTTC.

The table lists this clonotype with many counts. The chain links TRBV4-2 to TRBJ2-2, with TRBD1 as a possible D gene (5 bases). The CDR3 spans 15 residues. V dropped 3 bases and J dropped 6 bases, with 14 bases sitting between them. In germline, CDR1 is LGHNA, CDR2 YNFKEQ. Written as DNA, the CDR3 is TGTGCCAGCAGCCACGGGTCAGGGTCATCCGGGGAGCTGTTTTTT. The encoded protein is CASSHGSGSSGELFF.

This clonotype was seen many times. The rearrangement links TRBV6-6 to TRBJ2-2, with D perhaps matching TRBD2 (5 bases). This CDR3 spans 13 amino acids. Per germline, CDR1 MNHNY and CDR2 SVGAGI (reference sequence). Trimming took off 6 bases at V and 6 bases at J, with 11 bases between the two ends. The CDR3 region is CASSDRGPGELFF. CDR3 in DNA: TGTGCCAGCAGCGACCGGGGTCCCGGGGAGCTGTTTTTT.